This T cell receptor beta chain is from a study of blood T cell repertoires in COVID-19. With 3 bases removed from V and 0 bases from J, the gap between germline ends came to 6 bases. Germline CDR1 DFQATT, CDR2 SNEGSKA (reference sequence). The CDR3 has 13 residues. Participant-reported clinical history was the basis for cohort assignment. Under the authors' procedure: Amplifying reference gene primers gave estimates of nucleated cell counts. TCRdb's copy holds only in-frame clones and misses some; the assay was immunoSEQ multiplex PCR. V, J and clone size are taken as reported in that table, and D and trimming were inferred from the DNA itself. The sample lists about 400,000 clones; approximately 86% were seen once.

The rearrangement joins TRBV20-1 to TRBJ1-3; D not resolved. The sequencing input was PBMCs or T cells enriched from blood (not recorded which). This sequence originates from a woman in her 40s with acute COVID-19. The CDR3 DNA is TGCAGTGCTAGTACCGGCTCTGGAAACACCATATATTTT. Protein: CSASTGSGNTIYF.